The 27 T cell receptor beta chains below were found in one sample sequenced in a study of breast tumors, draining lymph nodes, adjacent tissues. Samples came from axillary lymph nodes draining the breast cancer. TCRdb re-called the multiplex PCR reads through MiXCR, storing one row per CDR3 protein. This repertoire shows some 100,000 distinct CDR3 sequences, around 20% found once; its top ten account for over 1%. What was sequenced was axillary lymph node tissue. All receptors come from a female donor with breast cancer. Some clones in this sample may be carry-over from other donors' samples.

This clonotype appeared many times. The rearrangement links TRBV2 to TRBJ1-3, with D unresolved. Germline CDR1 reads SNHLY; CDR2 reads FYNNEI. The ends were cut back, 10 bases at V and 4 bases at J, with 14 bases in the middle. The CDR3 has 13 amino acids. CDR3 DNA: TGTGCCATTCGACGCAAGAACGGAAACACCATATATTTT. Amino acids: CAIRRKNGNTIYF.

This clonotype has at least ten counts. The J gene is TRBJ2-5, the V gene TRBV28, with TRBD2 identical over 14 bases. J lost 4 bases, V lost 5 bases, and 3 bases had no gene match. Germline assignment: CDR1 MDHEN and CDR2 SYDVKM. CDR3 length: 15 residues. CDR3 nucleotides: TGTGCCAGCAGTCGACTAGCGGGAGGGAGAGAGACCCAGTACTTC. This gives the protein CASSRLAGGRETQYF.

This clonotype was recorded many times. This rearrangement joins TRBV6-1 to TRBJ2-5, with 9 positions matching TRBD1. Trimming removed 6 bases from V and 5 bases from J; junction bases left unmatched: 10. CDR3 length: 15 amino acids. Germline loops: CDR1 MNHNS, CDR2 SASEGT. The CDR3 DNA is TGTGCCAGCAGGAGGGACAGGGCTGGTTCGGAGACCCAGTACTTC. It specifies CASRRDRAGSETQYF.

Comment on this clonotype: With a much larger clone just one base away, this may be a read error. This chain connects TRBV19 to TRBJ1-3; D not resolved. The CDR3 sequence is 15 residues long. With 6 bases removed from V and 1 base from J, the gap between germline ends came to 13 bases. Germline V gives CDR1 LNHDA, CDR2 SQIVND (reference sequence). The CDR3 DNA follows: TGTGCCAGTAGCTGGACCGGGGAGTCTGGAAACACCATATATTTT. Translated: CASSWTGESGNTIYF.

This clonotype was seen repeatedly, ten times or more. The gene calls are TRBV11-3 and TRBJ2-3; no definite D call. Looked up from germline, CDR1 is SGHNT and CDR2 is YENEEA. The CDR3 has 13 amino acids. The V end was cut by 1 base, the J end by 5 bases, with 7 bases between. The chain's CDR3 is CASSLGPVDTQYF. The CDR3 coding sequence is TGTGCCAGCAGCTTAGGCCCGGTAGATACGCAGTATTTT.

There are a few counts of this clonotype. V usage is TRBV2 and J usage is TRBJ2-6, with 9 bases aligning to TRBD1. This CDR3 spans 17 amino acids. Losses at the gene ends were 7 bases for V and 1 base for J; bases not matched to a gene: 8. Germline lookup yields CDR1 SNHLY and CDR2 FYNNEI. The CDR3 loop reads CASNPGQGFSGANVLTF. The CDR3 nucleotides read TGTGCCAGCAATCCGGGACAGGGATTTTCTGGGGCCAACGTCCTGACTTTC.

This clonotype was counted many times. The rearrangement uses TRBV5-6 and TRBJ2-1, with D perhaps TRBD1 or TRBD2 (7 bases each). Trimming took 3 bases from V and 8 from J, leaving 15 bases between them. The CDR3 consists of 14 residues. Per germline, CDR1 SGHDT and CDR2 YYEEEE. CDR3 DNA: TGTGCCAGCAGCTATCGACAGGGAGGGGATGAGCAGTTCTTC. As protein: CASSYRQGGDEQFF.

This clonotype has at least ten counts. The chain carries TRBV12-3 or TRBV12-4 and TRBJ2-7; either TRBD1 or TRBD2 may supply D (6 bases each). V lost 4 bases to trimming and J lost 2 bases, with 9 bases between them. CDR3 length: 13 residues. The CDR3 sequence: CASSSRGPYEQYF. In DNA, the CDR3 is TGTGCCAGCAGTTCACGGGGGCCCTACGAGCAGTACTTC.

This CDR3 reads CASSFTLREQYF. The CDR3 DNA reads as TGTGCCAGCAGTTTTACCTTGCGCGAGCAGTACTTC. The chain carries TRBV28 and TRBJ2-7; D is undetermined. Germline assignment: CDR1 MDHEN and CDR2 SYDVKM. This CDR3 has 12 amino acids. V was trimmed by 3 bases and J by 6 bases, leaving 9 bases between them. The full variable domain, completed using reference TRBV28 and TRBJ2-7, is DVKVTQSSRYLVKRTGEKVFLECVQDMDHENMFWYRQDPGLGLRLIYFSYDVKMKEKGDIPEGYSVSREKKERFSLILESASTNQTSMYLCASSFTLREQYFGPGTRLTVT.

This clonotype was seen many times. The rearrangement uses TRBV28 and TRBJ2-7, with 8 bases fitting TRBD2. This CDR3 spans 14 amino acids. Trimming at V came to 7 bases and at J to 1 base, leaving 6 bases not matched to a gene. The germline V gene encodes CDR1 MDHEN and CDR2 SYDVKM. The CDR3 DNA reads as TGTGCCAGCACCGGAGTAGCGGGATCCTACGAGCAGTACTTC. Translating gives CASTGVAGSYEQYF.

There are many counts of this clonotype. The chain carries TRBV10-1 and TRBJ1-4; weak D call: TRBD1 (6 bases). CDR3 length: 18 amino acids. The germline V and J ends were trimmed by 0 bases and 3 bases, with 17 bases remaining between them. Germline values: CDR1 WNHNN, CDR2 SYGVQD (reference sequence). CDR3 in amino acids: CASSESGHPSLPNEKLFF. Here the CDR3 DNA reads TGCGCCAGCAGTGAGTCGGGACACCCGTCCCTACCTAATGAAAAACTGTTTTTT.

In this sample, this clonotype turned up many times. The V call is TRBV28, the J call TRBJ2-7; weak D call: TRBD1 (5 bases). Looked up from germline, CDR1 is MDHEN and CDR2 is SYDVKM. Trimming shortened V by 5 bases and J by 4 bases, and 9 bases separated the two germline ends. The CDR3 is made up of 12 amino acids. CDR3 nucleotides: TGTGCCAGCAGTCAGGGAATATACGAGCAGTACTTC. Its protein product is CASSQGIYEQYF.

This clonotype was observed many times. The chain employs TRBV5-1 and TRBJ1-6, with D perhaps matching TRBD1 (5 bases). Germline lookup yields CDR1 SGHRS and CDR2 YFSETQ. With 0 bases removed from V and 7 bases from J, the gap between germline ends came to 14 bases. The CDR3 spans 16 residues. CDR3 in amino acids: CASSLARGDGNSPLHF. The CDR3 region has the DNA TGCGCCAGCAGCTTGGCCCGGGGGGATGGGAATTCACCCCTCCACTTT.

This clonotype was seen a single time. This chain links TRBV12-3 or TRBV12-4 with TRBJ2-2; D not certain. V lost 2 bases and J lost 3, with 10 bases in between. This CDR3 is built from 15 residues. CDR3: CASSLLTADTGELFF. CDR3 sequence (DNA): TGTGCCAGCAGTTTACTTACAGCCGACACCGGGGAGCTGTTTTTT.

In its sample, this clonotype was seen many times. This chain connects TRBV10-2 to TRBJ1-5; TRBD1 matches 10 bases. Germline lookup yields CDR1 WSHSY and CDR2 SAAADI. The V gene end was trimmed by 6 bases and the J gene end by 4 bases; junction bases not matched to a gene: 3. The CDR3 length is 14 residues. CDR3: CASRDRGVNQPQHF. The CDR3 bases are TGCGCCAGCAGGGACAGGGGGGTTAATCAGCCCCAGCATTTT.

This clonotype has just a few counts. The rearrangement joins TRBV29-1 to TRBJ2-2; 7 bases align to TRBD2. Germline trimming cut 0 bases from V and 6 bases from J; bases unmatched to any gene: 7. CDR3 length: 15 residues. Germline V CDR1 and CDR2: SQVTM, ANQGSEA. Here the CDR3 DNA reads TGCAGCGTTGAAGACGGTAGCGGGCGGGCCGGGGAGCTGTTTTTT. This translates into CSVEDGSGRAGELFF.

This clonotype has at least ten counts. The rearrangement uses TRBV5-1 and TRBJ2-3, with D possibly being TRBD1 (5 bases). With 0 bases removed from V and 5 bases from J, the gap between germline ends came to 10 bases. Germline assignment: CDR1 SGHRS and CDR2 YFSETQ. CDR3 length: 14 residues. In nucleotides, the CDR3 is TGCGCCAGCAGCTTGGCCAGGGCGGAAGATACGCAGTATTTT. It yields the protein CASSLARAEDTQYF. The full variable domain, its missing parts supplied by reference TRBV5-1 and TRBJ2-3, is KAGVTQTPRYLIKTRGQQVTLSCSPISGHRSVSWYQQTPGQGLQFLFEYFSETQRNKGNFPGRFSGRQFSNSRSEMNVSTLELGDSALYLCASSLARAEDTQYFGPGTRLTVL.

The table lists this clonotype with a few counts. The chain is built from TRBV30 and TRBJ1-3, with TRBD1 as a possible D gene (6 bases). V dropped 3 bases and J dropped 0 bases, with 9 bases sitting between them. The germline V gene has CDR1 GTSNPN and CDR2 SVGIG (reference sequence). This CDR3 spans 14 amino acids. CDR3 DNA sequence: TGTGCCTGGAGCCGGACAGACTCTGGAAACACCATATATTTT. This encodes CAWSRTDSGNTIYF.

As DNA, the CDR3 is TGTGCCAGCAGGATCCAATCCTTAGCGGGGGCACGCAATGAGCAGTTCTTC. Protein: CASRIQSLAGARNEQFF. The chain combines TRBV28 with TRBJ2-1; TRBD2 agrees at 9 bases. This CDR3 region has 17 residues. Germline V gives CDR1 MDHEN, CDR2 SYDVKM. J gave up 6 bases and V 6 bases, and 15 bases lay outside the gene matches.

This clonotype has more than one count but fewer than ten. V is TRBV24-1 and J is TRBJ2-4; 12 positions match TRBD2. Looked up from germline, CDR1 is KGHDR and CDR2 is SFDVKD. CDR3 length: 17 residues. With V trimmed by 1 base and J by 6 bases, 6 bases remained unmatched. The CDR3 here is CATSDFSTTSGRNIQYF. The CDR3 DNA reads TGTGCCACCAGTGATTTCTCAACGACTAGCGGGAGAAACATTCAGTACTTC.

This clonotype was counted at least ten times. V gene TRBV5-6 combines with J gene TRBJ2-5, with D unclear. V lost 0 bases to trimming and J lost 4 bases, with 13 bases between them. Germline values: CDR1 SGHDT, CDR2 YYEEEE. This CDR3 is built from 15 residues. CDR3 DNA: TGTGCCAGCAGCTTGGGTCTGGACCCCACAGAGACCCAGTACTTC. As protein: CASSLGLDPTETQYF.

Ten or more counts support this clonotype. CDR3 sequence: CASSLSLYEQYF. CDR3 nucleotide sequence: TGTGCCAGCAGTTTATCACTGTACGAGCAGTACTTC. The V gene is TRBV12-3 or TRBV12-4, the J gene TRBJ2-7; no reliable D call. V was pared by 2 bases and J by 4 bases, with 6 bases between. This CDR3 is built from 12 residues.

Points on this clonotype: Possible read error: a much larger clone is one base away. The DNA is left out, because the CDR3 cannot be placed on it with certainty; the CDR3 is given as TCRdb lists it. The V call is TRBV20-1, the J call TRBJ1-5. The germline CDR1 and CDR2 sequences are DFQATT and SNEGSKA (reference sequence). The CDR3 length is 15 residues, termini included. This CDR3 is CSAREWGGGNQPQRF.

This clonotype was counted ten times or more. The genes are TRBV10-3 and TRBJ1-6; 9 positions agree with TRBD1. The CDR3 has 14 residues. V was pared by 5 bases and J by 7 bases, with 3 bases of the junction left unmatched. Germline values: CDR1 ENHRY, CDR2 SYGVKD. The CDR3 nucleotides are TGTGCCATCAGTCGGACAGGGGAAAATTCACCCCTCCACTTT. This sequence encodes CAISRTGENSPLHF.

This clonotype was seen many times. This sequence joins TRBV4-1 and TRBJ1-2; unclear D gene. The CDR3 has 16 amino acids. The germline gives CDR1 MGHRA, CDR2 YSYEKL. Trimming left V 4 bases short and J 8 bases short, with 23 bases between. The CDR3 DNA is TGCGCCAGCAGCCCAAGATTCCCTGCGGGAATCGACGGCTACACCTTC. Translating gives CASSPRFPAGIDGYTF.

This clonotype came up many times. The chain is built from TRBV2 and TRBJ2-7, with D possibly matching TRBD2 (6 bases). Germline V gene lookup returns CDR1 SNHLY and CDR2 FYNNEI. V was cut by 7 bases and J by 2 bases, with 15 bases left in between. The CDR3 runs 14 residues. The CDR3 protein is CASILGGNPYEQYF. Here the CDR3 DNA reads TGTGCCAGCATCCTAGGAGGGAACCCCTACGAGCAGTACTTC. Supplemented by reference TRBV2 and TRBJ2-7, the full variable domain reads EPEVTQTPSHQVTQMGQEVILRCVPISNHLYFYWYRQILGQKVEFLVSFYNNEISEKSEIFDDQFSVERPDGSNFTLKIRSTKLEDSAMYFCASILGGNPYEQYFGPGTRLTVT.

This chain links TRBV5-6 with TRBJ2-7; perhaps TRBD2 as D (5 bases). This CDR3 contains 14 residues. Per the germline V gene, CDR1 is SGHDT and CDR2 is YYEEEE. Trimming stripped 1 base from V and 2 bases from J, with 10 bases between. DNA of the CDR3: TGTGCCAGCAGCTTGTTAGGGAGTCCCTACGAGCAGTACTTC. Amino acid sequence: CASSLLGSPYEQYF.